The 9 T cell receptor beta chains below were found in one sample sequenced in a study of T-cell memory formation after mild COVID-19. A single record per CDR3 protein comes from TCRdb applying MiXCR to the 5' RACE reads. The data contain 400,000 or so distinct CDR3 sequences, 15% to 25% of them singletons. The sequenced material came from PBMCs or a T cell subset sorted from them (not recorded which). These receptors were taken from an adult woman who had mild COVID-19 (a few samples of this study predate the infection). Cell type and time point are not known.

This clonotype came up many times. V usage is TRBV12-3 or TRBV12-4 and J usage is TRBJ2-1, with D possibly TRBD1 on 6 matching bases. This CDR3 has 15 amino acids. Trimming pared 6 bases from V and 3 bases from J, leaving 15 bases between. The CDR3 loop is CASSLAGEGYNEQFF. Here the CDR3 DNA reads TGTGCCAGCAGCCTCGCAGGGGAAGGCTACAATGAGCAGTTCTTC.

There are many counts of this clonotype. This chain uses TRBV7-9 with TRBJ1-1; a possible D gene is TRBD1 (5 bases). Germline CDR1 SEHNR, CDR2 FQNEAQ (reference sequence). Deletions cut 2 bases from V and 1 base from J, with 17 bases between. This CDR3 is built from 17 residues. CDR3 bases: TGTGCCAGCAGCTTATGGGCGTGGGGCAGGGAGAACACTGAAGCTTTCTTT. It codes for CASSLWAWGRENTEAFF. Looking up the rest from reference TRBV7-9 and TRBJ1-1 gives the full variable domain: DTGVSQNPRHKITKRGQNVTFRCDPISEHNRLYWYRQTLGQGPEFLTYFQNEAQLEKSRLLSDRFSAERPKGSFSTLEIQRTEQGDSAMYLCASSLWAWGRENTEAFFGQGTRLTVV.

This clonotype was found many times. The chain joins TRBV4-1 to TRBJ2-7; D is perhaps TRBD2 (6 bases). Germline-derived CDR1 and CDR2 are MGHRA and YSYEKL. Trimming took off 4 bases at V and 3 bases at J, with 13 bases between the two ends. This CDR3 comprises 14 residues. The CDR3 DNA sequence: TGCGCCAGCAGCCCCAGCCCGCGGGGCTACGAGCAGTACTTC. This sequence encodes CASSPSPRGYEQYF.

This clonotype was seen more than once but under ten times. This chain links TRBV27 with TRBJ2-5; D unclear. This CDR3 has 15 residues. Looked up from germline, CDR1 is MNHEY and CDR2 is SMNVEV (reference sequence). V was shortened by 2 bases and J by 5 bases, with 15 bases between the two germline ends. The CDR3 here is CASSLIGIDGETQYF. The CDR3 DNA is TGTGCCAGCAGTTTAATAGGGATTGATGGGGAGACCCAGTACTTC.

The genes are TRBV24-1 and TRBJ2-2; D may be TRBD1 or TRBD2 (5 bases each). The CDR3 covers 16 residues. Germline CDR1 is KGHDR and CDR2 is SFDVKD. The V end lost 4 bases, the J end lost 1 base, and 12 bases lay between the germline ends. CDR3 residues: CATSDRDPVNTGELFF. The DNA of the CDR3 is TGTGCCACCAGTGACCGGGACCCCGTGAACACCGGGGAGCTGTTTTTT.

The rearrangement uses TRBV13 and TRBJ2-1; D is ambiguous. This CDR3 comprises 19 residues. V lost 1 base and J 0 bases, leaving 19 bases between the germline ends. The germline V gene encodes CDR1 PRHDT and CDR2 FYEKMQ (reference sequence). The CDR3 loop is CASSLEGFRLSSSYNEQFF. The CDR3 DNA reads TGTGCCAGCAGCTTAGAGGGCTTCCGACTCTCGAGCTCCTACAATGAGCAGTTCTTC. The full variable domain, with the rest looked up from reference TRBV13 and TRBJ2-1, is AAGVIQSPRHLIKEKRETATLKCYPIPRHDTVYWYQQGPGQDPQFLISFYEKMQSDKGSIPDRFSAQQFSDYHSELNMSSLELGDSALYFCASSLEGFRLSSSYNEQFFGPGTRLTVL.

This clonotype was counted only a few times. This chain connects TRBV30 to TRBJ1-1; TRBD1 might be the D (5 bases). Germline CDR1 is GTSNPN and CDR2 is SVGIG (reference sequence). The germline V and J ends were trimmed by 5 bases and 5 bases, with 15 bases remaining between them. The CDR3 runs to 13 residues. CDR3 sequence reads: CAWHPGYRTEAFF. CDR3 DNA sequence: TGTGCCTGGCACCCAGGGTACAGAACTGAAGCTTTCTTT. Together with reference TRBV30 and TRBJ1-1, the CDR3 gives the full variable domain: SQTIHQWPATLVQPVGSPLSLECTVEGTSNPNLYWYRQAAGRGLQLLFYSVGIGQISSEVPQNLSASRPQDRQFILSSKKLLLSDSGFYLCAWHPGYRTEAFFGQGTRLTVV.

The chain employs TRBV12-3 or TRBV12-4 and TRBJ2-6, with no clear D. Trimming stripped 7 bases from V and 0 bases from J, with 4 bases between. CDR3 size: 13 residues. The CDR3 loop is CASNLSGANVLTF. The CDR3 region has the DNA TGTGCCAGCAATCTCTCTGGGGCCAACGTCCTGACTTTC.

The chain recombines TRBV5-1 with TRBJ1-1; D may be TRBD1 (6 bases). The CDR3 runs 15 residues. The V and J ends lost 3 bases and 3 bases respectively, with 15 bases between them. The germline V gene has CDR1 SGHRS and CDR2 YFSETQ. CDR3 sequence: CASSSGPGADTEAFF. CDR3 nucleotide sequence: TGCGCCAGCAGCTCAGGGCCAGGGGCTGACACTGAAGCTTTCTTT.